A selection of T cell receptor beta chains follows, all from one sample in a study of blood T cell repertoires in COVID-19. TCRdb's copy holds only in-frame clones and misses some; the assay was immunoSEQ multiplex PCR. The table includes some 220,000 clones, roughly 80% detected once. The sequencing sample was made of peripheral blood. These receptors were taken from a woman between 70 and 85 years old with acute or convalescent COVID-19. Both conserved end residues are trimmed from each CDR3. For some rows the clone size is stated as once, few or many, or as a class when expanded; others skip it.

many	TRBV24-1	ATSGVGGDEQF
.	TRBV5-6	ASSLAFPGNTIY
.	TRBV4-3	ASSLEVLGNQPQH
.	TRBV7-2	ASSSTYEQY
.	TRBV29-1	SVESGVGSYEQY
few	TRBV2	ASRGRGQNYGYT
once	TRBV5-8	ASSLVRGGGSPLH
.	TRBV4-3	ASSQEDRTQF
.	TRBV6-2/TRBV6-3	ASSTVPSLGGETQY
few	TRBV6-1	ASSEGWGTGFYNEQF
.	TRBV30	ACGGYGYT
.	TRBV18	ASSVQGENTEAF
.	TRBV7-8	ASSLRGRDYGYT
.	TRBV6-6	ASSIRQDPRGGYT
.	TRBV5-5	ASSRQVGGNQPQH
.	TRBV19	ASSIPSGSYNEQF
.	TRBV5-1	ASSSEGLAEETQY
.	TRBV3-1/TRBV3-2	ASSNGLTSLQETQY
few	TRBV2	ASRAFGGNEQF
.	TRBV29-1	SGEEGNYGYT
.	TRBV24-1	ATSDTPGQGIGNTIY
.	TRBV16	ASGDRDVNVLT
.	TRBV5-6	ASSLQRTGGGDTQY
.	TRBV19	ASSISRSGYT
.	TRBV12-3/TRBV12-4	ASSFEANSPLH
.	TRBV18	ASSPVGGSNTEAF